One and the same sample provided the 20 T cell receptor beta chains below, sequenced in a study of blood T cell repertoires in COVID-19. The data were produced by immunoSEQ multiplex PCR, yet TCRdb's version contains in-frame clones alone and is incomplete. The sample holds approximately 100,000 clones; 75% to 95% are singletons and the top ten take 5.5% to 7%. The sample taken for sequencing was peripheral blood. These receptors originate from a human donor in a cohort sampled during active COVID-19.

This clone has a handful of counts. The CDR3 region is CASSLATGNTEAFF. The CDR3 DNA follows: TGCGCCAGCAGCTTGGCTACAGGAAACACTGAAGCTTTCTTT. This chain links TRBV5-1 with TRBJ1-1; tentative D call: TRBD1 (5 bases). V lost 0 bases to trimming and J lost 2 bases, with 8 bases between them. Germline V CDR1 and CDR2: SGHRS, YFSETQ. The CDR3 runs to 14 residues.

The chain links TRBV10-2 to TRBJ2-3; D is perhaps TRBD1 (7 bases). Looked up from germline, CDR1 is WSHSY and CDR2 is SAAADI. This CDR3 comprises 17 residues. V lost 6 bases to trimming and J lost 5 bases, with 24 bases between them. The CDR3 here is CASRGQAEGVLKDTQYF. In nucleotides, the CDR3 is TGCGCCAGCAGAGGACAGGCGGAGGGGGTCCTTAAAGATACGCAGTATTTT.

The rearrangement links TRBV12-3 or TRBV12-4 to TRBJ1-5; no firm D call. The CDR3 runs 13 residues. Trimming stripped 6 bases from V and 3 bases from J, with 9 bases between. The CDR3 bases are TGTGCCAGCAGCCCACAGATCAATCAGCCCCAGCATTTT. As protein: CASSPQINQPQHF.

This clone appeared a single time. The chain recombines TRBV6-6 with TRBJ1-2; D gene uncertain. V gave up 0 bases and J gave up 0 bases, with 8 bases separating them. This CDR3 is 15 amino acids long. Germline CDR1 and CDR2: MNHNY and SVGAGI (reference sequence). CDR3: CASSYSVLANYGYTF. In nucleotides, the CDR3 is TGTGCCAGCAGTTACTCGGTTTTAGCTAACTATGGCTACACCTTC.

This clone was seen once. The V and J genes are TRBV7-3 and TRBJ1-1; unclear D gene. CDR1 and CDR2 from the germline V gene are SGHTA and FQGTGA. V was trimmed by 3 bases and J by 7 bases, leaving 12 bases between them. The CDR3 extends over 13 amino acids. Written as DNA, the CDR3 is TGTGCCAGCAGCTTTACGCCAGGCAGTGAAGCTTTCTTT. It encodes CASSFTPGSEAFF.

Points on this clone: A junction boundary mismatches the germline segment, possibly from a read error. The chain uses TRBV7-2 and TRBJ2-4, with TRBD2 as a possible D gene (5 bases). Per germline, CDR1 SGHTA and CDR2 FQGNSA. The CDR3 is made up of 15 amino acids. CDR3 DNA: TGTGCCAGCAGCTTAGTCCCCTCCAGCGGAGGCGCCCCCGACTTC. This encodes CASSLVPSSGGAPDF.

The chain carries TRBV6-2 or TRBV6-3 and TRBJ1-4, with 7 positions matching TRBD1. The junction had 10 bases not matched to a gene; V was cut back by 2 bases and J by 4 bases. Germline CDR1 reads MNHEY; CDR2 reads SVGEGT. The CDR3 is made up of 17 amino acids. The CDR3 nucleotides are TGTGCCAGCAGTTACGACGAAACGGGACAGCTTAATGAAAAACTGTTTTTT. This codes for CASSYDETGQLNEKLFF.

The V and J genes are TRBV7-9 and TRBJ1-2, with D possibly being TRBD1 (5 bases). V was clipped by 1 base and J by 6 bases, with 6 bases between them. This CDR3 has 12 residues. Germline V CDR1 and CDR2: SEHNR, FQNEAQ (reference sequence). DNA of the CDR3: TGTGCCAGCAGCTTAGAAGGGGATGGCTACACCTTC. It codes for CASSLEGDGYTF.

V is TRBV3-1 (or the pseudogene TRBV3-2) and J is TRBJ2-2; 11 bases match TRBD2. V gave up 8 bases and J gave up 7 bases; unmatched junction bases: 6. The CDR3 has 14 residues. The germline V gene has CDR1 LGHDT and CDR2 YNNKEL (reference sequence). CDR3 region: CASLPSGGRGELFF. The CDR3 bases are TGTGCCAGCCTTCCTAGCGGGGGGCGCGGGGAGCTGTTTTTT.

The chain links TRBV7-9 to TRBJ2-7; D is ambiguous. The CDR3 covers 11 residues. Germline CDR1 SEHNR, CDR2 FQNEAQ (reference sequence). V was clipped by 10 bases and J by 2 bases, with 9 bases between them. The CDR3 region is CATAGAYEQYF. CDR3 nucleotide sequence: TGTGCCACGGCTGGAGCCTACGAGCAGTACTTC.

This sequence joins TRBV5-1 and TRBJ2-3, with 11 bases fitting TRBD2. Trimming removed 4 bases from V and 1 base from J; junction bases left unmatched: 8. This CDR3 comprises 17 residues. Germline V lookup: CDR1 SGHRS, CDR2 YFSETQ. The chain's CDR3 is CASSPPGLAGRTDTQYF. The DNA for the CDR3 is TGCGCCAGCAGCCCCCCCGGACTAGCGGGCCGCACAGATACGCAGTATTTT.

The chain combines TRBV10-2 with TRBJ1-1; weak D call: TRBD1 (6 bases). The CDR3 contains 11 residues. The germline V and J ends were trimmed by 9 bases and 7 bases, with 12 bases remaining between them. Germline CDR1 and CDR2: WSHSY and SAAADI. The CDR3 DNA reads TGCGCCAGTACTAGAGGGGGTGAAGCTTTCTTT. Encoded protein: CASTRGGEAFF.

The V and J genes are TRBV18 and TRBJ2-4, with D possibly TRBD2 on 7 matching bases. Between the trimmed V and J ends, which lost 2 bases and 9 bases, there was a span of 8 bases. CDR1 is KGHSH and CDR2 is LQKENI in the germline V gene. The CDR3 consists of 12 residues. For the CDR3, the DNA is TGTGCCAGCTCACCAAGGGGGGGCATTCAGTACTTC. This sequence encodes CASSPRGGIQYF.

The chain has TRBV12-3 or TRBV12-4 and TRBJ2-7; D is ambiguous. Trimming took 3 bases from V and 8 from J, leaving 8 bases between them. The CDR3 loop spans 11 amino acids. The CDR3 loop reads CASSFGYQQYF. In nucleotides, the CDR3 is TGTGCCAGCAGTTTCGGGTACCAGCAGTACTTC.

The rearrangement links TRBV5-6 to TRBJ2-7, with 7 bases fitting TRBD2. The CDR3 is made up of 13 amino acids. Germline V lookup: CDR1 SGHDT, CDR2 YYEEEE. J lost 7 bases, V lost 2 bases, and 6 bases had no gene match. The CDR3 reads CASSLGRVGEQYF. DNA of the CDR3: TGTGCCAGCAGCTTAGGGAGGGTGGGAGAGCAGTACTTC.

The chain joins TRBV6-2 or TRBV6-3 to TRBJ2-1; 16 positions match TRBD2. The CDR3 loop spans 15 amino acids. Trimming cost V 4 bases and J 12 bases; bases outside gene matches: 6. Germline V gene data show CDR1 as MNHEY and CDR2 as SVGEGT. The CDR3 spells CASSSGTSGRGGQFF. The CDR3 bases are TGTGCCAGCAGTTCCGGGACTAGCGGGAGGGGCGGGCAGTTCTTC.

This clone was observed a few times. CDR3 in amino acids: CASSLSKGGPLQYEQYF. Written as DNA, the CDR3 is TGTGCCAGCAGCCTATCTAAGGGAGGGCCATTACAATACGAGCAGTACTTC. The chain combines TRBV7-9 with TRBJ2-7, with 7 bases that match TRBD2. The CDR3 has 17 residues. V trimming: 5 bases; J trimming: 4 bases; junction bases outside the gene matches: 17. Germline-derived CDR1 and CDR2 are SEHNR and FQNEAQ (reference sequence).

The chain is built from TRBV18 and TRBJ2-2, with 8 bases that match TRBD1. The CDR3 covers 16 residues. V lost 3 bases, J lost 3 bases, and 6 bases stayed unmatched. Germline V gene lookup returns CDR1 KGHSH and CDR2 LQKENI. CDR3 nucleotides: TGTGCCAGCTCACCGCCGGGACAGGTTTACACCGGGGAGCTGTTTTTT. Protein: CASSPPGQVYTGELFF.

V and J are TRBV19 and TRBJ2-1, with 12 bases identical to TRBD2. This CDR3 comprises 16 residues. The V gene end was trimmed by 6 bases and the J gene end by 8 bases; junction bases not matched to a gene: 11. Germline V gives CDR1 LNHDA, CDR2 SQIVND (reference sequence). CDR3 sequence reads: CASSNDRLAGVYEQFF. The CDR3, as DNA: TGTGCCAGTAGCAACGACCGACTAGCGGGAGTTTATGAGCAGTTCTTC.

The V call is TRBV7-3, the J call TRBJ2-2; maybe TRBD1 (8 bases). The CDR3 length is 15 residues. V lost 5 bases and J lost 6, with 16 bases in between. Germline V gene data show CDR1 as SGHTA and CDR2 as FQGTGA. DNA of the CDR3: TGTGCCAGCAGCCCCACTACAGGGGGGGCCGGGGAGCTGTTTTTT. Translated: CASSPTTGGAGELFF.